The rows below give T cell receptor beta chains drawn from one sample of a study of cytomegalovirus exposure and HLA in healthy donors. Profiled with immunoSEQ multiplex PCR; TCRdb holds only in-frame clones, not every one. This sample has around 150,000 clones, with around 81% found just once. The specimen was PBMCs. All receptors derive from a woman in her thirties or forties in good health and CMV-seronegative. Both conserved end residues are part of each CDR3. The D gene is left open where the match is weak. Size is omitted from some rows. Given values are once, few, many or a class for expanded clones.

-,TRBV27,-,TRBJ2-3,CASRATGDTQYF,TGTGCCAGCAGAGCTACGGGGGATACGCAGTATTTT
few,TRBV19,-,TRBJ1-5,CASTKGAYSQYQPQHF,TGTGCCAGTACCAAAGGGGCTTACAGCCAGTATCAGCCCCAGCATTTT
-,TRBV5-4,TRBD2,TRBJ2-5,CASSLGLAENQETQYF,TGTGCCAGCAGCTTAGGACTAGCGGAGAACCAAGAGACCCAGTACTTC
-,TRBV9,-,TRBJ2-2,CASSFSDTGELFF,TGTGCCAGCAGCTTTTCTGACACCGGGGAGCTGTTTTTT
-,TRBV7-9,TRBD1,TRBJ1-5,CASSSDRGANQPQHF,TGTGCCAGCAGCAGTGACAGGGGAGCCAATCAGCCCCAGCATTTT
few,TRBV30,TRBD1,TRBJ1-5,CAWSTGGLGQPQHF,TGTGCCTGGTCGACAGGGGGCTTGGGTCAGCCCCAGCATTTT
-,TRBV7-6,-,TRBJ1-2,CASSSQGSGYTF,TGTGCCAGCAGCTCGCAGGGTTCCGGCTACACCTTC
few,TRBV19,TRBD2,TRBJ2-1,CASRDGTRWNEQFF,TGTGCCAGTAGGGACGGGACTAGGTGGAATGAGCAGTTCTTC
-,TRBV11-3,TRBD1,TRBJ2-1,CASSLRPRTGGNEQFF,TGTGCCAGCAGCCTACGACCCCGGACAGGGGGCAATGAGCAGTTCTTC
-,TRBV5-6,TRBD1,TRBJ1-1,CASSLTGEKRMTEAFF,TGTGCCAGCAGCCTCACAGGGGAGAAGAGAATGACTGAAGCTTTCTTT
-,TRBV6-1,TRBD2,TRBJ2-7,CASRLAGGAYEQYF,TGTGCCAGCCGACTAGCGGGAGGTGCCTACGAGCAGTACTTC
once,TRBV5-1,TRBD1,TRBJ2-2,CASSSTGTGNTGELFF,TGCGCCAGCAGCTCGACCGGGACAGGGAACACCGGGGAGCTGTTTTTT
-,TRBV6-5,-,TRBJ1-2,CASSYSGNSNYGYTF,TGTGCCAGCAGTTACTCGGGCAATTCTAACTATGGCTACACCTTC
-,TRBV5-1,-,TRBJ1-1,CASSQGLGEGDTEAFF,TGCGCCAGCAGCCAAGGCCTCGGGGAAGGAGACACTGAAGCTTTCTTT
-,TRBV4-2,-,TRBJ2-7,CASSQDNRQTYEQYF,TGTGCCAGCAGCCAAGATAACCGACAGACGTACGAGCAGTACTTC
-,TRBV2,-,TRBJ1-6,CASSGGSQGNSPLHF,TGTGCCAGCAGTGGAGGGAGCCAAGGCAATTCACCCCTCCACTTT
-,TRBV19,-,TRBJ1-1,CASSIPLGGAGTEAFF,TGTGCCAGTAGTATACCGCTGGGAGGGGCAGGGACTGAAGCTTTCTTT
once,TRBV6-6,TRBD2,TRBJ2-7,CASSYPGLVTYEQYF,TGTGCCAGCAGTTACCCCGGACTAGTAACTTACGAGCAGTACTTC
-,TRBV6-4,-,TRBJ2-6,CASSDSKFQAPKPGANVLTF,TGTGCCAGCAGTGACTCGAAGTTTCAAGCCCCGAAACCCGGGGCCAACGTCCTGACTTTC
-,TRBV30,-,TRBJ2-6,CAWSQQLSGANVLTF,TGTGCCTGGAGCCAACAGCTCTCTGGGGCCAACGTCCTGACTTTC
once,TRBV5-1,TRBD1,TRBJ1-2,CASSVGQGNYGYTF,TGCGCCAGCAGCGTCGGACAGGGAAACTATGGCTACACCTTC
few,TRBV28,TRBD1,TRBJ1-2,CASSLLLQGANGYTF,TGTGCCAGCAGTTTACTCCTACAGGGGGCTAATGGCTACACCTTC
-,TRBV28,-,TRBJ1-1,CASSGTLTEAFF,TGTGCCAGCTCCGGGACTCTCACTGAAGCTTTCTTT
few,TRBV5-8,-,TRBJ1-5,CASSLRGRNQPQHF,TGTGCCAGCAGCTTAAGAGGGCGCAATCAGCCCCAGCATTTT
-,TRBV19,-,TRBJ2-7,CASSMSPSSYEQYF,TGTGCCAGTAGTATGTCACCCAGCTCCTACGAGCAGTACTTC
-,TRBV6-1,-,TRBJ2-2,CASSESGFPLTGELFF,TGTGCCAGCAGTGAATCAGGCTTCCCTCTCACCGGGGAGCTGTTTTTT
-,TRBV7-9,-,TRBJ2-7,CASSSLDYEQYF,TGTGCCAGCAGCTCGCTAGACTACGAGCAGTACTTC
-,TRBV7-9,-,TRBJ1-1,CASSLAAGRAAFF,TGTGCCAGCAGCTTAGCGGCAGGGAGGGCGGCTTTCTTT
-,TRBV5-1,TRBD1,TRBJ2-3,CASSLPGTDTDTQYF,TGCGCCAGCAGCCTGCCCGGGACAGACACAGATACGCAGTATTTT
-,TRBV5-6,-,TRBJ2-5,CASSTRQGGETQYF,TGTGCCAGCAGCACCCGACAGGGAGGAGAGACCCAGTACTTC
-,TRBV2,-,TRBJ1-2,CASSELKTLGGYTF,TGTGCCAGCAGTGAACTTAAGACTTTGGGTGGCTACACCTTC
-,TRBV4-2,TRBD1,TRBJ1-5,CASSQETGGNQPQHF,TGTGCCAGCAGCCAAGAGACAGGGGGGAATCAGCCCCAGCATTTT
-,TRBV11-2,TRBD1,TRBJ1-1,CASSPQGVVTEAFF,TGTGCCAGCAGCCCCCAGGGGGTAGTGACTGAAGCTTTCTTT
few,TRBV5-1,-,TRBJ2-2,CASLPRPQGNTGELFF,TGCGCCAGCTTGCCCCGCCCTCAGGGAAACACCGGGGAGCTGTTTTTT
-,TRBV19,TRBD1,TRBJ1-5,CASRPDRGVSNQPQHF,TGTGCCAGTAGACCCGACAGGGGAGTAAGCAATCAGCCCCAGCATTTT
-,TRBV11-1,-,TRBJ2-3,CASSPNSGTDTQYF,TGTGCCAGCAGCCCCAATAGCGGTACAGATACGCAGTATTTT
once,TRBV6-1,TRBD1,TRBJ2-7,CASSEEGQGAHEQYF,TGTGCCAGCAGTGAAGAAGGACAGGGGGCTCACGAGCAGTACTTC
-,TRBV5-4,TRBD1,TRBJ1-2,CASSMGQGHYGYTF,TGTGCCAGCAGCATGGGACAGGGGCACTATGGCTACACCTTC
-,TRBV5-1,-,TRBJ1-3,CASSFEAADSGNTIYF,TGCGCCAGCAGCTTCGAGGCAGCGGACTCTGGAAACACCATATATTTT
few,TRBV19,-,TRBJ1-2,CASSIGGRTYGYTF,TGTGCCAGTAGTATAGGGGGCAGGACCTATGGCTACACCTTC
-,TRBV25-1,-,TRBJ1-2,CASNREEGYTF,TGTGCCAGCAATCGCGAGGAGGGCTACACCTTC
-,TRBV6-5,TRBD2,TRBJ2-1,CASRLMGLAGPIEFF,TGTGCCAGCAGATTGATGGGACTAGCGGGGCCTATTGAGTTCTTC
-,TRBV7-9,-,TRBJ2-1,CASSSTLSGGSPKQFF,TGTGCCAGCAGCTCGACTTTATCGGGGGGCTCACCTAAGCAGTTCTTC
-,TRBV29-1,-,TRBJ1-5,CSVGRDSNQPQHF,TGCAGCGTCGGACGGGATAGCAATCAGCCCCAGCATTTT
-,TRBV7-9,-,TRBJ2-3,CASSLSPSTDTQYF,TGTGCCAGCAGTTTATCCCCTAGCACAGATACGCAGTATTTT
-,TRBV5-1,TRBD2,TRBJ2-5,CASSGGTSGPQETQYF,TGCGCCAGCAGCGGAGGGACTAGCGGACCTCAAGAGACCCAGTACTTC
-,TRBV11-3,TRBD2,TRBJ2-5,CASSLDPVGLAGEQTQYF,TGTGCCAGCAGCTTAGATCCCGTGGGGCTAGCGGGAGAACAGACCCAGTACTTC
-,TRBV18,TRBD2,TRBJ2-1,CASSDKTSGSNEQFF,TGTGCCAGCTCGGATAAGACTAGCGGGAGTAATGAGCAGTTCTTC
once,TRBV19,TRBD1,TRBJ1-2,CASSTGTGADGYTF,TGTGCCAGTAGTACCGGGACAGGGGCTGATGGCTACACCTTC
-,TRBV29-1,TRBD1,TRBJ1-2,CSVERGEAGGLYGYTF,TGCAGCGTTGAGAGGGGGGAAGCAGGGGGGCTCTATGGCTACACCTTC
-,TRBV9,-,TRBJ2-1,CASSAQGNNEQFF,TGTGCCAGCAGCGCCCAGGGAAACAATGAGCAGTTCTTC
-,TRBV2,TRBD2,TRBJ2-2,CASRERGTGELFF,TGTGCCAGCAGGGAGCGGGGCACCGGGGAGCTGTTTTTT
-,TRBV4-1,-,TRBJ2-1,CASSQDRASPFF,TGCGCCAGCAGCCAAGATCGGGCTAGCCCGTTCTTC
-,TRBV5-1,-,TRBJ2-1,CASSLDGGTYNEQFF,TGCGCCAGCAGCTTGGACGGCGGGACCTACAATGAGCAGTTCTTC
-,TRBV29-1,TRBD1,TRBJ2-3,CSDRGSTDTQYF,TGCAGCGACAGGGGTAGCACAGATACGCAGTATTTT
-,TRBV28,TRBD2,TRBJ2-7,CASSRKSSGLQYF,TGTGCCAGCAGCAGAAAATCTAGCGGGCTGCAGTACTTC
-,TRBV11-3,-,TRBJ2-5,CASSFLKQETQYF,TGTGCCAGCAGCTTCCTAAAACAAGAGACCCAGTACTTC
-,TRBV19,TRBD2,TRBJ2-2,CASSPSGGNTGELFF,TGTGCCAGTAGTCCAAGCGGGGGGAACACCGGGGAGCTGTTTTTT
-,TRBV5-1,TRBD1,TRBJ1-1,CASSLQGSWAFF,TGCGCCAGCAGCTTACAGGGGAGTTGGGCTTTCTTT